These T cell receptor beta chains were read from a single sample in a study of blood T cell repertoires in COVID-19. The repertoire was sequenced with immunoSEQ multiplex PCR; TCRdb's copy has only in-frame clones and lacks some. Of around 84,000 clones detected, over 70% appear once; the ten largest clones hold 12%. Sequences were obtained from peripheral blood. The receptors stem from a woman aged 40-49 years with active or convalescent COVID-19. Each CDR3 is given with its conserved first and last residue. The order of the fields is J gene, D gene, clone size, V gene, CDR3 protein, CDR3 DNA. The D gene is left open where the match is weak. Clone size is not always given. Where it is, it says once, few, many or a class for expanded clones.

TRBJ2-7	TRBD1	-	TRBV4-1	CASSQGQGVSYEQYF	TGCGCCAGCAGCCAAGGACAGGGAGTCTCCTACGAGCAGTACTTC
TRBJ1-4	TRBD1	-	TRBV10-3	CAISDSQGAEEKLFF	TGTGCCATCAGTGATTCACAGGGGGCCGAGGAAAAACTGTTTTTT
TRBJ2-5	-	-	TRBV12-5	CASGLQGQETQYF	TGTGCTAGTGGACTACAGGGACAAGAGACCCAGTACTTC
TRBJ2-5	-	-	TRBV3-1/TRBV3-2	CASSQVAGSVKETQYF	TGTGCCAGCAGCCAAGTCGCCGGGTCGGTTAAAGAGACCCAGTACTTC
TRBJ2-7	TRBD1	-	TRBV27	CASSSTGGTYEQYF	TGTGCCAGCAGCTCTACAGGGGGGACCTACGAGCAGTACTTC
TRBJ2-3	TRBD1	-	TRBV14	CASRRQGGTDTQYF	TGTGCCAGCAGAAGACAGGGTGGCACAGATACGCAGTATTTT
TRBJ1-2	-	-	TRBV4-3	CASSQTDGQGPIYGYTF	TGCGCCAGCAGCCAAACGGATGGGCAGGGCCCTATTTATGGCTACACCTTC
TRBJ2-7	-	-	TRBV28	CASSFGVEQYF	TGTGCCAGCAGTTTCGGGGTCGAGCAGTACTTC
TRBJ1-6	-	-	TRBV25-1	CASSVGQRNSPLHF	TGTGCCAGCAGTGTTGGGCAGCGGAATTCACCCCTCCACTTT
TRBJ2-3	TRBD1	-	TRBV18	CASSPRTGIVTDTQYF	TGTGCCAGCTCACCCCGGACAGGGATCGTCACAGATACGCAGTATTTT
TRBJ2-7	TRBD1	once	TRBV9	CASSVQGASDEQYF	TGTGCCAGCAGCGTACAGGGGGCGTCGGACGAGCAGTACTTC
TRBJ2-7	-	-	TRBV19	CASSAQVNYEQYF	TGTGCCAGTAGTGCACAGGTGAACTACGAGCAGTACTTC
TRBJ2-2	TRBD1	-	TRBV20-1	CSASLDRVGKIGELFF	TGCAGTGCTAGTTTAGACAGGGTCGGAAAAATCGGGGAGCTGTTTTTT
TRBJ2-1	TRBD2	-	TRBV18	CASSSNLAGANEQFF	TGTGCCAGCTCATCAAATCTAGCGGGAGCGAATGAGCAGTTCTTC
TRBJ2-2	TRBD2	once	TRBV10-3	CAISEAAGGPNTGELFF	TGTGCCATCAGTGAGGCGGCGGGAGGCCCGAACACCGGGGAGCTGTTTTTT
TRBJ1-2	TRBD1	-	TRBV6-5	CASSRTGGYGYTF	TGTGCCAGCAGTCGGACAGGGGGCTATGGCTACACCTTC
TRBJ1-5	TRBD1	-	TRBV30	CAWSGGQGVQPQHF	TGTGCCTGGAGTGGGGGACAGGGGGTCCAGCCCCAGCATTTT
TRBJ2-1	-	-	TRBV19	CASSRSAVNNEQFF	TGTGCCAGTTCAAGATCAGCGGTAAACAATGAGCAGTTCTTC
TRBJ2-7	TRBD1	-	TRBV3-1/TRBV3-2	CASSQDGTGSSSGQYF	TGTGCCAGCAGCCAAGATGGGACAGGGTCCTCCTCGGGGCAGTACTTC
TRBJ1-1	-	-	TRBV30	CAWRTVSAAFF	TGTGCCTGGAGAACAGTCTCTGCAGCTTTCTTT
TRBJ2-7	-	-	TRBV28	CASSLIQGYEQYF	TGTGCCAGCAGTTTAATCCAGGGCTACGAGCAGTACTTC
TRBJ2-7	TRBD1	once	TRBV7-8	CASSGDTGAQYF	TGTGCCAGCAGCGGAGACACAGGGGCGCAGTACTTC
TRBJ1-2	-	-	TRBV6-5	CASSLVDGGGYTF	TGTGCCAGCAGCCTAGTGGACGGAGGGGGCTACACCTTC
TRBJ2-7	TRBD2	-	TRBV9	CASSPRLAGYEQYF	TGTGCCAGCAGCCCCCGACTAGCGGGCTACGAGCAGTACTTC
TRBJ1-5	TRBD1	-	TRBV27	CASSLGTVPSQPQHF	TGTGCCAGCAGTTTAGGGACAGTACCAAGTCAGCCCCAGCATTTT
TRBJ2-1	-	-	TRBV5-1	CASAGQNEQFF	TGCGCCAGCGCCGGACAGAATGAGCAGTTCTTC
TRBJ1-5	-	-	TRBV7-2	CASSLDRNSNQPQHF	TGTGCCAGCAGCTTAGACAGGAATAGCAATCAGCCCCAGCATTTT
TRBJ2-5	-	-	TRBV10-3	CAISDRSPNTKETQYF	TGTGCCATCAGTGACCGGTCGCCCAATACCAAAGAGACCCAGTACTTC
TRBJ2-7	TRBD1	-	TRBV9	CASSVGDRPYEQYF	TGTGCCAGCAGCGTAGGGGACAGGCCCTACGAGCAGTACTTC
TRBJ2-1	-	-	TRBV5-3	CARRRDRGISGGSYNEQFF	TGTGCCAGAAGACGGGACAGGGGAATTAGCGGGGGTTCCTACAATGAGCAGTTCTTC
TRBJ1-3	-	-	TRBV4-2	CASSQDVGQRTSGNTIYF	TGTGCCAGCAGCCAAGATGTCGGACAGAGAACCTCTGGAAACACCATATATTTT
TRBJ1-1	-	-	TRBV7-2	CASSPSRGNTEAFF	TGTGCCAGCAGCCCTAGCAGGGGTAACACTGAAGCTTTCTTT
TRBJ1-1	-	once	TRBV16	CASSQRRLNTEAFF	TGTGCCAGCAGCCAAAGGCGGTTGAACACTGAAGCTTTCTTT
TRBJ2-3	TRBD2	-	TRBV11-2	CASSLGGTTTDTQYF	TGTGCCAGCAGCTTAGGGGGGACTACTACAGATACGCAGTATTTT
TRBJ2-2	-	-	TRBV24-1	CATSGRGPTGELFF	TGTGCCACCAGTGGGAGGGGTCCTACCGGGGAGCTGTTTTTT
TRBJ2-4	TRBD2	-	TRBV4-1	CASSQDRASGLSTGNIQYF	TGCGCCAGCAGCCAAGATAGGGCTAGCGGGCTGTCCACGGGGAACATTCAGTACTTC
TRBJ2-1	TRBD2	-	TRBV27	CASSLTSGGGHEQFF	TGTGCCAGCAGTTTGACTAGCGGGGGGGGCCATGAGCAGTTCTTC
TRBJ2-7	-	-	TRBV5-1	CASSLELRLPYEQYF	TGCGCCAGCAGCTTGGAGTTGAGGCTTCCCTACGAGCAGTACTTC
TRBJ1-3	-	-	TRBV15	CATSTIPDSRKGLWGNTIYF	TGTGCCACCAGCACGATACCGGACTCCCGAAAGGGCTTGTGGGGAAACACCATATATTTT
TRBJ2-3	-	-	TRBV3-1/TRBV3-2	CASSQQRQDTQYF	TGTGCCAGCAGCCAACAACGACAGGATACGCAGTATTTT
TRBJ1-3	-	-	TRBV2	CARTDSHNTIYF	TGTGCCAGAACGGACAGTCACAACACCATATATTTT
TRBJ1-2	TRBD1	-	TRBV11-3	CASSLTGQGERGYTF	TGTGCCAGCAGCTTAACTGGGCAGGGGGAACGCGGCTACACCTTC
TRBJ2-5	-	-	TRBV4-2	CASSHKETQYF	TGTGCCAGCAGCCATAAAGAGACCCAGTACTTC
TRBJ2-2	-	-	TRBV7-3	CASSLTAPTGELFF	TGTGCCAGCAGCTTAACGGCTCCCACCGGGGAGCTGTTTTTT
TRBJ2-3	TRBD2	-	TRBV7-3	CASSLRTSGLTDTQYF	TGTGCCAGCAGCTTAAGGACTAGCGGACTCACAGATACGCAGTATTTT
TRBJ1-1	-	-	TRBV6-2/TRBV6-3	CASSYEQNTEAFF	TGTGCCAGCAGTTACGAGCAGAACACTGAAGCTTTCTTT
TRBJ2-3	-	-	TRBV3-1/TRBV3-2	CASSRDSTDTQYF	TGTGCCAGCAGCCGGGACTCCACAGATACGCAGTATTTT
TRBJ2-2	-	-	TRBV5-1	CASSLVSIRGGELFF	TGCGCCAGCAGCCTTGTATCCATTCGAGGCGGGGAGCTGTTTTTT
TRBJ1-1	-	-	TRBV6-2/TRBV6-3	CASRPAGNTEAFF	TGTGCCAGCAGACCTGCAGGGAACACTGAAGCTTTCTTT
TRBJ1-3	TRBD1	-	TRBV20-1	CSASPGQGVGGNTIYF	TGCAGTGCTAGTCCGGGACAGGGGGTGGGTGGAAACACCATATATTTT
TRBJ1-2	-	-	TRBV5-1	CASSLAPGLDYGYTF	TGCGCCAGCAGCTTGGCCCCCGGACTTGACTATGGCTACACCTTC
TRBJ2-7	-	-	TRBV28	CASSLTYEQYF	TGTGCCAGCAGTCTAACCTACGAGCAGTACTTC
TRBJ2-7	-	-	TRBV12-3/TRBV12-4	CASSRVSHEQYF	TGTGCCAGCAGTCGGGTATCGCACGAGCAGTACTTC
TRBJ2-2	-	-	TRBV27	CASSLFGRGVTGELFF	TGTGCCAGCAGTTTATTCGGCAGGGGGGTGACCGGGGAGCTGTTTTTT